This T cell receptor beta chain was sequenced during a study of T cell responses to AZD1222 COVID-19 vaccine. Study-wide results and limits: Recipients of two AZD1222 doses showed rising Spike-specific TCR breadth and depth. Targets within unmutated variant regions were reportedly found for nearly half of spike-specific TCRs.

The CDR3 spans 16 residues. Germline V CDR1 and CDR2: MDHEN, SYDVKM. V lost 6 bases and J lost 6; bases outside the gene matches: 10. Details on this clone: Its antigen remains unknown.

Generated by immunoSEQ multiplex PCR, the TCRdb table keeps only in-frame clones and is missing some. The sample has around 160,000 clones; 92% are singletons. The receptor was derived from an adult who received the AZD1222 COVID-19 vaccine. The material was peripheral blood, obtained 28 days after the second AZD1222 dose. The rearrangement links TRBV28 to TRBJ1-4; TRBD1 matches at 10 bases. CDR3 protein: CASSLSGTGDDEKLFF. CDR3 nucleotide sequence: TGTGCCAGCAGCCTCTCTGGGACAGGGGACGATGAAAAACTGTTTTTT.